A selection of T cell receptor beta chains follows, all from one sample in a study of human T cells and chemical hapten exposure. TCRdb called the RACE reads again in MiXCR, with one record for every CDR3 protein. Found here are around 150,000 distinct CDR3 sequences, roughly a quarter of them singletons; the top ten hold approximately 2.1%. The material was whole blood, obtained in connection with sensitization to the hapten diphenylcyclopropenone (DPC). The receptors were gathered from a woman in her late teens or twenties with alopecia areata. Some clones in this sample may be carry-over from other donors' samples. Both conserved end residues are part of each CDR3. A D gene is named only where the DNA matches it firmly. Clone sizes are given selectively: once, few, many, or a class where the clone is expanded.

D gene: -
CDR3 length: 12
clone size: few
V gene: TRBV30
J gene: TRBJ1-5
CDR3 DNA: TGTGCCTGGAGTGTAGGGCAACAGCCCCAGCATTTT
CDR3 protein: CAWSVGQQPQHF

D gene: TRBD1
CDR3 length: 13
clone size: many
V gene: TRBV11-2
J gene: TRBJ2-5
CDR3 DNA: TGTGCCAGCAGCTGGGACAGGGCGGAGACCCAGTACTTC
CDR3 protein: CASSWDRAETQYF

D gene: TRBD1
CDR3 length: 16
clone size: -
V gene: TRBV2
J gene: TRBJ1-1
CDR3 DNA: TGTGCCAGCAGTGCCAGGGGGCAAAGCATGAACACTGAAGCTTTCTTT
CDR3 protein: CASSARGQSMNTEAFF

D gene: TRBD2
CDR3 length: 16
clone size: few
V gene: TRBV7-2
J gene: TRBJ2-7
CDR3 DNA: TGTGCCAGCAGCCAATCAAGCGGGAGGGCTCCCCACGAGCAGTACTTC
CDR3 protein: CASSQSSGRAPHEQYF

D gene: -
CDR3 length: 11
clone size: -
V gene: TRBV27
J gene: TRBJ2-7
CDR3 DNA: TGTGCCAGCAGTTTAAAGGGACAGCAGTACTTC
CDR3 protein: CASSLKGQQYF

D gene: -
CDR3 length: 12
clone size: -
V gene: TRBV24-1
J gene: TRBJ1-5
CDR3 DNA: TGTGCCACCAGTGATGCGGGTCAGCCCCAGCATTTT
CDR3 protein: CATSDAGQPQHF

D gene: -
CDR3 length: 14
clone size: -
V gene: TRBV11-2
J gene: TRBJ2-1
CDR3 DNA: TGTGCCAGCAGCTTAGCGGGAGTCGGGAATGAGCAGTTCTTC
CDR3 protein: CASSLAGVGNEQFF

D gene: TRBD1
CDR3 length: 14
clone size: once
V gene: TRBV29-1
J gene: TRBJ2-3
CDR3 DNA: TGCAGCGTTGTAGGACAGGGATTTGGGGATACGCAGTATTTT
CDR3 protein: CSVVGQGFGDTQYF

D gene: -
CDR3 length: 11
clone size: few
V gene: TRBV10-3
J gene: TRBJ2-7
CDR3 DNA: TGTGCCATCAGTGATACAAACGAGCAGTACTTC
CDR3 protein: CAISDTNEQYF

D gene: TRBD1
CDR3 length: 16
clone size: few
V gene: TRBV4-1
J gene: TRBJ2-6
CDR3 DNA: TGCGCCAGCAGCTCTTCAGGGGGATCTGGGGCCAACGTCCTGACTTTC
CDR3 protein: CASSSSGGSGANVLTF

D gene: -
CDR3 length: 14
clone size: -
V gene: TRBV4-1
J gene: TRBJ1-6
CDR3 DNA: TGCGCCAGCAGCCAACCTACAGGGAGATCACCCCTCCACTTT
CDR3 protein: CASSQPTGRSPLHF

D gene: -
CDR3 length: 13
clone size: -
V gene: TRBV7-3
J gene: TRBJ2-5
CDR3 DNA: TGTGTCAGCAGCGGTATGGCCCAAGAGACCCAGTACTTC
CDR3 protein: CVSSGMAQETQYF

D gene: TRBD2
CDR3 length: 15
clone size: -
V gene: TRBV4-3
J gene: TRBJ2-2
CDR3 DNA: TGCGCCAGCAGCCAGGCCCCTAGCGGGACCGGGGAGCTGTTTTTT
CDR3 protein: CASSQAPSGTGELFF

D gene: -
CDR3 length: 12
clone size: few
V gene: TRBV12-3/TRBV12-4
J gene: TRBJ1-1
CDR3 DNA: TGTGCCAGCAGTTTTACGCGGATTGAAGCTTTCTTT
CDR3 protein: CASSFTRIEAFF

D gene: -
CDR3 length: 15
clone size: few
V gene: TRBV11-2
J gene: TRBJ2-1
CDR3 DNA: TGTGCCAGCAGCGTCGTCAGGGCTACCTACAATGAGCAGTTCTTC
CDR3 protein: CASSVVRATYNEQFF

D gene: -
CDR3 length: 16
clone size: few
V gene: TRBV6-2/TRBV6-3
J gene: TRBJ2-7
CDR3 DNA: TGTGCCAGCAGTGCCCCCGGGACACCCTACTCCTACGAGCAGTACTTC
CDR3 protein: CASSAPGTPYSYEQYF

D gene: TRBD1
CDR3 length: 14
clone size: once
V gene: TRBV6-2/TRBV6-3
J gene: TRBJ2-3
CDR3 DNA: TGTGCCAGCAGTTTCCGGACAGGGTTAGATACGCAGTATTTT
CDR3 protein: CASSFRTGLDTQYF

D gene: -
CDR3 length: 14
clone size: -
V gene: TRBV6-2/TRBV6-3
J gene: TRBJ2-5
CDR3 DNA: TGTGCCAGCAGTTACTCGGCAGCCCGGGAGACCCAGTACTTC
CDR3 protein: CASSYSAARETQYF

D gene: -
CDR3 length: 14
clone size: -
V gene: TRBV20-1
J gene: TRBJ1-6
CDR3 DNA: TGCAGTGCGGAGGAGCCGTCTTATAATTCACCCCTCCACTTT
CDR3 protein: CSAEEPSYNSPLHF

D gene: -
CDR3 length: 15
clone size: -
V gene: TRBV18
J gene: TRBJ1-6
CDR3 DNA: TGTGCCAGCTCACCGCCCCGGGACCCCGGTTCACCCCTCCACTTT
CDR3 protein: CASSPPRDPGSPLHF

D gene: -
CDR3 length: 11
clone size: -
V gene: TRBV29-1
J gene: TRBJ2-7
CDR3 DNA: TGCAGCGCGATCGACGGCTACGAGCAGTACTTC
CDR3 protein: CSAIDGYEQYF

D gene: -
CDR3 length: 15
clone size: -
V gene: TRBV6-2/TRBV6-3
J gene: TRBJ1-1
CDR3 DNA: TGTGCCAGCAGTTACTCGAAGCCGGGGAACACTGAAGCTTTCTTT
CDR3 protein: CASSYSKPGNTEAFF

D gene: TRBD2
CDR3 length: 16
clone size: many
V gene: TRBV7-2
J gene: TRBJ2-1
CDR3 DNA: TGTGCCAGCAGCATGGGGCTAGCGGGGGCCTACAATGAGCAGTTCTTC
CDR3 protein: CASSMGLAGAYNEQFF

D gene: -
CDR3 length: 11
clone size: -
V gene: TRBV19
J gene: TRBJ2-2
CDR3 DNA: TGTGCCAGTAAGAAGTCCGGGGAGCTGTTTTTT
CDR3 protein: CASKKSGELFF

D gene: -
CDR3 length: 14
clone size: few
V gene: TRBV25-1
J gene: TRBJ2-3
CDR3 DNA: TGTGCCAGCAGTCGGGGATCTAGCACAGATACGCAGTATTTT
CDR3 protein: CASSRGSSTDTQYF

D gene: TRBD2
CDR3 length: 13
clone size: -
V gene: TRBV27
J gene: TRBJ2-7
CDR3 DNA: TGTGCCAGCAGTACCGCCGGGGGGTACGAGCAGTACTTC
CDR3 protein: CASSTAGGYEQYF

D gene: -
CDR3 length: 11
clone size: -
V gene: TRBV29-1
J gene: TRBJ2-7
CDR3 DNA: TGCAGCGTTGTGTCGGGCTACGAGCAGTACTTC
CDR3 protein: CSVVSGYEQYF

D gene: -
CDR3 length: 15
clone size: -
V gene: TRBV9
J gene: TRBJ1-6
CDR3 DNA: TGTGCCAGCAGCGTGGGTGGGGTCCCGAATTCACCCCTCCACTTT
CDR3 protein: CASSVGGVPNSPLHF

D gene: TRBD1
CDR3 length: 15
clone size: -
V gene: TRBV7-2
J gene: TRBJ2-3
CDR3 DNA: TGTGCCAGCAGCGAATGGGACAGCTTTATAGATACGCAGTATTTT
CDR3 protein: CASSEWDSFIDTQYF

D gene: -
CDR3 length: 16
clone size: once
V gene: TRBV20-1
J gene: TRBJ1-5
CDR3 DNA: TGCAGTGCTAGCCGAACAGCGGGAATTAGCAATCAGCCCCAGCATTTT
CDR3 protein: CSASRTAGISNQPQHF

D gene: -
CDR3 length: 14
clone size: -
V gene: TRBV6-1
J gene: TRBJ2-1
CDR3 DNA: TGTGCCAGCAGGAGGGGTCCATCCTACAATGAGCAGTTCTTC
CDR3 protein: CASRRGPSYNEQFF

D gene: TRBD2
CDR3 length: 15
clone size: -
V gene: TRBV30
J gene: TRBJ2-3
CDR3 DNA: TGTGCCTGGAGCCTGACTAGCGGGAGGGCAGATACGCAGTATTTT
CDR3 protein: CAWSLTSGRADTQYF

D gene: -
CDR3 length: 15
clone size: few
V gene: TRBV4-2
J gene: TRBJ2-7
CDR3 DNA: TGTGCCAGCAGCCAAGAGGCGACAGTCTCCTACGAGCAGTACTTC
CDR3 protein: CASSQEATVSYEQYF

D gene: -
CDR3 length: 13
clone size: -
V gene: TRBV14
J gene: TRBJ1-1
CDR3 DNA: TGTGCCAGCAGCCAACAAAGAGGCACTGAAGCTTTCTTT
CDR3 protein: CASSQQRGTEAFF

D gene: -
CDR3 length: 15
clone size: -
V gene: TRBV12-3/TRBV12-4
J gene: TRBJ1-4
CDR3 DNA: TGTGCCAGCAGGAACAGGGCTGCAACTAATGAAAAACTGTTTTTT
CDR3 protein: CASRNRAATNEKLFF

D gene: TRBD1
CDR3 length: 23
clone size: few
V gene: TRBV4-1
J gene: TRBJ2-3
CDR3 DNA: TGCGCCAGCAGCCAAGGGCAGTACTTTGGGACAGGGGGATCCGGGACCCCTCGAGATACGCAGTATTTT
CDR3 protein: CASSQGQYFGTGGSGTPRDTQYF

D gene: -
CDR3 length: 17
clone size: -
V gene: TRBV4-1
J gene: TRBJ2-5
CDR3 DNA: TGCGCCAGCAGCCAAGCGGGGATAGCGGAGAATCAAGAGACCCAGTACTTC
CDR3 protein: CASSQAGIAENQETQYF

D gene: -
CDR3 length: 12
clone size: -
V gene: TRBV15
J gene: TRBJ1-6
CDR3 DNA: TGTGCCACCAGCAGAGATACAACACCCCTCCACTTT
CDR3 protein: CATSRDTTPLHF

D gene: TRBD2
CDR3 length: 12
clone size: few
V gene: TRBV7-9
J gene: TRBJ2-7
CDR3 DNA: TGTGCCAGCAGCTCCCAGGGACTAGAAAAGTACTTC
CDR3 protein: CASSSQGLEKYF

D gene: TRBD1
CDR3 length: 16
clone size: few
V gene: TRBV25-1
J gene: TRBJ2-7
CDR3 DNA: TGTGCCAGCAGTGAATCTCTCGGGACAGGGGTCTCCGAGCAGTACTTC
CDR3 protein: CASSESLGTGVSEQYF

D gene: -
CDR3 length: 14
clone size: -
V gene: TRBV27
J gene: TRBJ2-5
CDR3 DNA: TGTGCCAGCAGTTTTATGAAAGGCGGAGAGACCCAGTACTTC
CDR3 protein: CASSFMKGGETQYF

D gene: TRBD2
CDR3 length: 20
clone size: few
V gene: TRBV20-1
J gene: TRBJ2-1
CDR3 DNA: TGCAGTGCTAGAGATTGGAGTAGCGGGAGTATAAGCGCGTTCAACAATGAGCAGTTCTTC
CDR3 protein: CSARDWSSGSISAFNNEQFF

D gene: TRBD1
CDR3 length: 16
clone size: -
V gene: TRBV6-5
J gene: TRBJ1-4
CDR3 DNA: TGTGCCAGCAGTGACGGGACAGGCTCAACTAATGAAAAACTGTTTTTT
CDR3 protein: CASSDGTGSTNEKLFF

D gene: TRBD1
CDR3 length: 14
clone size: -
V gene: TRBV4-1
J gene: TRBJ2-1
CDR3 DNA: TGCGCCAGCAGCCAAGAGGGGACAGGGAATGAGCAGTTCTTC
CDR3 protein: CASSQEGTGNEQFF

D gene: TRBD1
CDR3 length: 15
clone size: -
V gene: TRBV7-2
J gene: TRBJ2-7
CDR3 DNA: TGTGCCAGCAGCCGCGTGACAGGGTTCGCCAGCGAGCAGTACTTC
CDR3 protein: CASSRVTGFASEQYF

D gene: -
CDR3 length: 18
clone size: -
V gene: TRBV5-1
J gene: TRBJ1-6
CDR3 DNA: TGCGCCAGCAGCTTGGCAGATGGTAGGGGGGGAGCACCTTCACCCCTCCACTTT
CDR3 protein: CASSLADGRGGAPSPLHF

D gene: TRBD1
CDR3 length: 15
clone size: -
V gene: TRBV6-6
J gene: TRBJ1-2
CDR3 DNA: TGTGCCAGCAGTTACTCTGAGGGACAGGGGTTTGGCTACACCTTC
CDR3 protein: CASSYSEGQGFGYTF

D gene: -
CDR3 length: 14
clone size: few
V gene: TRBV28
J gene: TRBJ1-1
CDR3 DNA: TGTGCCAGCAGTTTATCGGGGCTGAACACTGAAGCTTTCTTT
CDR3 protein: CASSLSGLNTEAFF

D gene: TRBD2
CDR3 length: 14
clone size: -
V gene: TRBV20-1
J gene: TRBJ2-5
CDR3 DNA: TGCAGTGCCACTCTAGCGGGAGTACAAGAGACCCAGTACTTC
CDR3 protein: CSATLAGVQETQYF

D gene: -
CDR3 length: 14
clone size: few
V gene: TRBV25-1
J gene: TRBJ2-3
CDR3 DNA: TGTGCCAGCAGTGTTCCGGGCCCCACAGATACGCAGTATTTT
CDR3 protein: CASSVPGPTDTQYF

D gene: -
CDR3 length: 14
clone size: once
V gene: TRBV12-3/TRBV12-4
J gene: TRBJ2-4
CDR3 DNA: TGTGCCAGCGGTTTAGGTCTAGTAGCTAACATTCAGTACTTC
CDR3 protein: CASGLGLVANIQYF

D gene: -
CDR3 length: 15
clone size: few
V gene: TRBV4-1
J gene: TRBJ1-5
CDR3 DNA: TGCGCCAGCAGCCAAGAGGGCCCTCTTAATCAGCCCCAGCATTTT
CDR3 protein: CASSQEGPLNQPQHF

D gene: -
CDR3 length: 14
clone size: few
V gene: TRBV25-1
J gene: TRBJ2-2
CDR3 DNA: TGTGCCGCCGCAGGGGGACTAGACATCGGGGAGCTGTTTTTT
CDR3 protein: CAAAGGLDIGELFF

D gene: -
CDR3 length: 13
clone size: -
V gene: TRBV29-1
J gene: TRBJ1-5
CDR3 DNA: TGCAGCGTTGTAGGGGGTGTAGGTCAGCCCCAGCATTTT
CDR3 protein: CSVVGGVGQPQHF

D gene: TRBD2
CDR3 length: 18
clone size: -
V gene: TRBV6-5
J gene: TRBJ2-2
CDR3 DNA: TGTGCCAGCAGTTACCTCCCCCTAGCGGGAGGGCCCCCCGGGGAGCTGTTTTTT
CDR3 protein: CASSYLPLAGGPPGELFF

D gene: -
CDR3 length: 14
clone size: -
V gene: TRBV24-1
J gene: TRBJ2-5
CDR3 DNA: TGTGCCACCAGTGATTCCCGGGACAAAGAGACCCAGTACTTC
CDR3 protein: CATSDSRDKETQYF

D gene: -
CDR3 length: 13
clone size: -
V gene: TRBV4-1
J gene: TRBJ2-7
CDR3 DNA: TGCGCCAGCAGAGCCCCCAGCTCCTACGAGCAGTACTTC
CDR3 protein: CASRAPSSYEQYF

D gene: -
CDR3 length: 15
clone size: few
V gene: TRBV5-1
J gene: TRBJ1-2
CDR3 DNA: TGCGCCAGCACCAACTCGACGACAATAAACTATGGCTACACCTTC
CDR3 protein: CASTNSTTINYGYTF

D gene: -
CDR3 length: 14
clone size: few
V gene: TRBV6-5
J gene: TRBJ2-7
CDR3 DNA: TGTGCCAGCAGTTACAGGCACGACGGCTACGAGCAGTACTTC
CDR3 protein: CASSYRHDGYEQYF

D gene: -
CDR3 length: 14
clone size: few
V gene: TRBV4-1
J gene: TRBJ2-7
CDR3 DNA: TGCGCCAGCAGCCCCGAATTCCTCCCGAGCGAGCAGTACTTC
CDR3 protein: CASSPEFLPSEQYF